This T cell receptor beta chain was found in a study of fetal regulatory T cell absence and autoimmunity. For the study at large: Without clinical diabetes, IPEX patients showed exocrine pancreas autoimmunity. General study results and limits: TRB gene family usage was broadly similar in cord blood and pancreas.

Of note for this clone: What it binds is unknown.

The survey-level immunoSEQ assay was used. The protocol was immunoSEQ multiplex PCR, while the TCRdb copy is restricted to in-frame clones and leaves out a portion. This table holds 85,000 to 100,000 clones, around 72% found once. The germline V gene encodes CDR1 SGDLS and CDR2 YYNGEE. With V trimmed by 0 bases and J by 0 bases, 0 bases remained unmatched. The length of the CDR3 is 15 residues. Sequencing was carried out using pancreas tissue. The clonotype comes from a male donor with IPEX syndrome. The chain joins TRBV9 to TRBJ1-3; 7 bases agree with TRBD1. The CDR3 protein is CASSVGDSSGNTIYF. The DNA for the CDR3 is TGTGCCAGCAGCGTAGGGGACAGCTCTGGAAACACCATATATTTT.